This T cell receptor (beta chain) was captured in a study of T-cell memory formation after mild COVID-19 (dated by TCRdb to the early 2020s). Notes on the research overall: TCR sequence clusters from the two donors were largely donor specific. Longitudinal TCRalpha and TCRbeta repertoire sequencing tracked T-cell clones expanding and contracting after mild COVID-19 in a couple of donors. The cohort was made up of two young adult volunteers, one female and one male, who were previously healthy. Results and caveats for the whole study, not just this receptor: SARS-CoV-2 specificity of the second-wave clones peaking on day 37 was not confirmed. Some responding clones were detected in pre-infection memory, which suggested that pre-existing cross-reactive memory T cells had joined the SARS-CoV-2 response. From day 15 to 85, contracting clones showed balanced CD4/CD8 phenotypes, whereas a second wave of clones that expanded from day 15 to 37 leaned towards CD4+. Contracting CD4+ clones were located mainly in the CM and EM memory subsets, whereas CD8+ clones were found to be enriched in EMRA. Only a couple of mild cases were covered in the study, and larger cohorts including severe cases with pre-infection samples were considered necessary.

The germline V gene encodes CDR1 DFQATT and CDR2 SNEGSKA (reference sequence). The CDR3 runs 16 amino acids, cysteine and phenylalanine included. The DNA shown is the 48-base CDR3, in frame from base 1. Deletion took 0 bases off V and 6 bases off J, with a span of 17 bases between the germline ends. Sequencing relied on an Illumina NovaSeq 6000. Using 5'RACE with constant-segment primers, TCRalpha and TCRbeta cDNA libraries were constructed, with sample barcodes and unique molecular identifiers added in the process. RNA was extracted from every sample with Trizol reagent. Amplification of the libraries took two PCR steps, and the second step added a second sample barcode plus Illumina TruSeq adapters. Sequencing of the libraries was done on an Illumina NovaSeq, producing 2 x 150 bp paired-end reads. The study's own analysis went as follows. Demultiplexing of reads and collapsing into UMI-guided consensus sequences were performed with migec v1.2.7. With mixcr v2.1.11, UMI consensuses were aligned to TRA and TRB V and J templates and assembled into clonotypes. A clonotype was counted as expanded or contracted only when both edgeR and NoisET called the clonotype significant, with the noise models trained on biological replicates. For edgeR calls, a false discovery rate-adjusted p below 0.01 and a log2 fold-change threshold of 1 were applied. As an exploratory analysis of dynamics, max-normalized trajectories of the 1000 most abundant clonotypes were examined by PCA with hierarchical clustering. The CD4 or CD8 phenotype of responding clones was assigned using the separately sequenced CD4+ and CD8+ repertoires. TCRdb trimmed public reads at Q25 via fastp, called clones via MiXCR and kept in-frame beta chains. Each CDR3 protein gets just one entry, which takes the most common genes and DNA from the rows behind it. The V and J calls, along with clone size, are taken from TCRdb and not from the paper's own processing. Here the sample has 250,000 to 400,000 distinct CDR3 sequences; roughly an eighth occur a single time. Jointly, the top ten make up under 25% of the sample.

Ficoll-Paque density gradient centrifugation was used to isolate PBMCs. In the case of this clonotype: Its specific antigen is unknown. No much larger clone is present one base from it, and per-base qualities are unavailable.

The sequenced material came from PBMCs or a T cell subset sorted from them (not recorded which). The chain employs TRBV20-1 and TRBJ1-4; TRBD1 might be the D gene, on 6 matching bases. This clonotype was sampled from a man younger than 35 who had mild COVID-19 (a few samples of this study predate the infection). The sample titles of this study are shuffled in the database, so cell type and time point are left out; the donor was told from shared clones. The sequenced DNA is TGCAGTGCTAGAGACATACAAGGGCAGGGGTATGAAAAACTGTTTTTT. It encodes CSARDIQGQGYEKLFF.